This entry lists 2 T cell receptor beta chains sequenced from one sample in a study of blood T cell repertoires in COVID-19 (TCRdb year 2020). Library preparation employed the immunoSEQ multiplex PCR assay. TCRdb provides this immuneACCESS table in a form limited to in-frame rearrangements. Some clones are lacking; in checked studies, under half of them reflect an unresolved V gene, and why the rest are absent is not known. The sample table holds roughly 71,000 clones, of which approximately 90% were seen once. 1.5% to 2.5% of the sample is taken by the ten largest. The sequenced material came from peripheral blood. Receptors were obtained from a man aged 25 to 40 with acute or convalescent COVID-19.

The chain uses TRBV5-6 and TRBJ2-3, with a tentative D call TRBD1 (5 bases). CDR3 length: 19 residues. Trimming removed 3 bases at V and 1 base at J, with 24 bases between. Germline assignment: CDR1 SGHDT and CDR2 YYEEEE. In DNA form, the CDR3 reads TGTGCCAGCAGCTGTAAGGTCTTTAAAGGAACAGGTTGCACAGATACGCAGTATTTT. This sequence encodes CASSCKVFKGTGCTDTQYF.

This chain joins TRBV5-6 and TRBJ1-2; 10 bases align to TRBD1. J was trimmed by 4 bases and V by 3 bases; bases with no gene match: 12. The length of the CDR3 is 17 residues. Germline CDR1 and CDR2: SGHDT and YYEEEE. CDR3 protein: CASSSLTGQGPGYGYTF. The CDR3 DNA follows: TGTGCCAGCAGCTCCCTCACGGGACAGGGGCCGGGCTATGGCTACACCTTC.